The 8 T cell receptor beta chains below all came from one sample that was sequenced in a study of type 1 regulatory T cells. Whole-study findings and limits: Compared with non-type 1 regulatory T cells, type 1 regulatory T cells showed a more restricted TCR repertoire.

TCRdb used MiXCR to reprocess the reads, holding one entry per CDR3 protein. The sample includes more than 4,500 distinct CDR3 sequences, 20% to 30% seen only once; the top ten take about 38%. Their recognized antigens are unknown. Input material: cultured type 1 regulatory T (Tr1) cells, either the whole culture or a sorted fraction (not recorded which). Every receptor here comes from a human donor in good health.

In this sample, this clonotype is medium-sized. This chain connects TRBV5-1 to TRBJ2-2; perhaps D is TRBD1 or TRBD2 (6 bases each). The CDR3 runs 17 residues. Trimming left V 4 bases short and J 3 bases short, with 19 bases between. CDR1 SGHRS and CDR2 YFSETQ come from the germline V gene. CDR3 in DNA: TGCGCCAGCAGCCCCCTGGGACGGGGGCGCGACACCGGGGAGCTGTTTTTT. This gives the protein CASSPLGRGRDTGELFF.

The chain combines TRBV6-5 with TRBJ1-1, with a tentative D call TRBD1 (5 bases). Trimming shortened V by 5 bases and J by 9 bases, and 22 bases separated the two germline ends. CDR1 and CDR2 from the germline V gene are MNHEY and SVGAGI. The CDR3 loop spans 15 amino acids. Written as DNA, the CDR3 is TGTGCCAGCAGTCCATCTCGGGGGGATTGGGCTAAAGCTTTCTTT. Translating gives CASSPSRGDWAKAFF.

V usage is TRBV25-1 and J usage is TRBJ2-5; the match to TRBD1 covers 7 bases. Trimming took 4 bases from V and 4 from J; bases not matched to a gene: 6. The CDR3 covers 14 residues. The germline CDR1 and CDR2 sequences are MGHDK and SYGVNS. The CDR3 protein is CASSAYRGRETQYF. The CDR3 nucleotides read TGTGCCAGCAGTGCTTACAGGGGTCGAGAGACCCAGTACTTC.

The V and J genes are TRBV7-8 and TRBJ2-5; D is undetermined. CDR1 is SGHVS and CDR2 is FQNEAQ in the germline V gene. The CDR3 totals 14 residues. Trimming removed 1 base from V and 4 bases from J, with 10 bases in between. The CDR3 sequence is CASSLGWVGETQYF. The CDR3, as DNA: TGTGCCAGCAGCTTAGGCTGGGTGGGAGAGACCCAGTACTTC. The variable domain in full, with the rest retrieved from reference TRBV7-8 and TRBJ2-5, is GAGVSQSPRYKVAKRGQDVALRCDPISGHVSLFWYQQALGQGPEFLTYFQNEAQLDKSGLPSDRFFAERPEGSVSTLKIQRTQQEDSAVYLCASSLGWVGETQYFGPGTRLLVL.

This clonotype is medium-sized. The chain couples TRBV7-2 to TRBJ2-2, with TRBD1 identical over 7 bases. V lost 5 bases, J lost 7 bases, and 10 bases stayed unmatched. The CDR3 consists of 15 residues. CDR1 is SGHTA and CDR2 is FQGNSA in the germline V gene. CDR3 in amino acids: CASSGRTGAGGELFF. Here the CDR3 DNA reads TGTGCCAGCAGCGGTCGAACAGGGGCGGGCGGGGAGCTGTTTTTT.

The chain has TRBV11-2 and TRBJ2-2, with D tentatively TRBD1 (6 bases). The CDR3 is 15 amino acids. Germline assignment: CDR1 SGHAT and CDR2 FQNNGV. The V and J ends lost 7 bases and 0 bases respectively, with 12 bases between them. The CDR3 sequence: CASIQGFANTGELFF. CDR3 DNA: TGTGCCAGCATTCAGGGGTTCGCGAACACCGGGGAGCTGTTTTTT.

This chain links TRBV28 with TRBJ2-1; TRBD2 matches 9 bases. The germline gives CDR1 MDHEN, CDR2 SYDVKM. The ends lost 6 bases at V and 0 bases at J; junction bases unmatched: 3. This CDR3 has 15 residues. Here the CDR3 DNA reads TGTGCCAGCAGAGTTAGCGGGAGCTCCTACAATGAGCAGTTCTTC. This codes for CASRVSGSSYNEQFF.

V usage is TRBV4-2 and J usage is TRBJ2-2, with no clear D. Germline V gene sequence: CDR1 LGHNA, CDR2 YNFKEQ. The CDR3 extends over 15 amino acids. The V gene lost 0 bases and the J gene lost 2 bases, with 7 bases spanning the gap. CDR3 residues: CASSQEWSNTGELFF. CDR3 sequence (DNA): TGTGCCAGCAGCCAAGAGTGGTCAAACACCGGGGAGCTGTTTTTT.